The 24 T cell receptor beta chains reported below all come from one sample, sequenced in a study of technical replicates of blood from a few donors (TCRdb year 2017). The library was made by the immunoSEQ multiplex PCR assay. In TCRdb, the immuneACCESS table is reduced to in-frame sequences with V and J assigned. These tables do not hold every clone; where another copy was compared, an unresolved V gene accounts for under half, and the others remain unexplained. The sample yields about 89,000 clones; approximately 94% were counted once. The ten largest clones add up to about 0.22% of the sample. The sequenced sample was T cells isolated from PBMCs. The receptors shown here come from a human donor in good health.

V usage is TRBV7-6 and J usage is TRBJ2-7; the match to TRBD2 covers 8 bases. J gave up 6 bases and V 0 bases, and 4 bases lay outside the gene matches. Germline CDR1 reads SGHVS; CDR2 reads FNYEAQ. The CDR3 extends over 14 amino acids. The CDR3 spells CASSLAPREGEQYF. The CDR3 DNA is TGTGCCAGCAGCTTAGCCCCCCGGGAGGGCGAGCAGTACTTC.

The gene calls are TRBV19 and TRBJ2-1; TRBD1 aligns across 8 bases. Germline CDR1 reads LNHDA; CDR2 reads SQIVND (reference sequence). With V trimmed by 8 bases and J by 4 bases, 10 bases remained unmatched. The CDR3 sequence is 15 residues long. The CDR3 sequence: CASQHRDRSYNEQFF. CDR3 in DNA: TGTGCCAGTCAACACCGGGACAGGAGTTACAATGAGCAGTTCTTC.

The chain is built from TRBV7-9 and TRBJ2-2; no clear D. Trimming left V 2 bases short and J 6 bases short, with 13 bases between. Germline values: CDR1 SEHNR, CDR2 FQNEAQ (reference sequence). The CDR3 contains 15 residues. CDR3 DNA: TGTGCCAGCAGCTTACCACCAAGTGAGGCCGGGGAGCTGTTTTTT. This codes for CASSLPPSEAGELFF.

The chain is built from TRBV13 and TRBJ2-7; 14 bases map to TRBD2. There are 14 residues in the CDR3. Germline CDR1 and CDR2: PRHDT and FYEKMQ (reference sequence). The V and J ends lost 5 bases and 6 bases, in that order; junction bases with no gene match: 3. CDR3 DNA: TGTGCCAGCAGCCCCGGACTAGCGGGAGGCGAGCAGTACTTC. Protein product: CASSPGLAGGEQYF.

This rearrangement joins TRBV6-1 to TRBJ2-7; weak D call: TRBD2 (7 bases). CDR1 and CDR2 from the germline V gene are MNHNS and SASEGT. Trimming pared 4 bases from V and 3 bases from J, leaving 13 bases between. The CDR3 spans 14 residues. The CDR3, as DNA: TGTGCCAGCAGTGCTAGGGGGGGCGACTACGAGCAGTACTTC. The encoded protein is CASSARGGDYEQYF.

This chain links TRBV5-4 with TRBJ2-1, with 8 bases lining up with TRBD2. The CDR3 contains 15 residues. Trimming cost V 3 bases and J 0 bases; bases outside gene matches: 2. Germline V gives CDR1 SGHNT, CDR2 YYREEE (reference sequence). CDR3 nucleotide sequence: TGTGCCAGCAGCTCCCGGGAGGGCTCCTACAATGAGCAGTTCTTC. Translated, it gives CASSSREGSYNEQFF.

The chain joins TRBV6-5 to TRBJ1-4, with 9 bases lining up with TRBD1. The CDR3 loop spans 16 amino acids. The germline gives CDR1 MNHEY, CDR2 SVGAGI. J lost 7 bases, V lost 4 bases, and 10 bases had no gene match. The CDR3 coding sequence is TGTGCCAGCAGTTCTCAAACTTGGGGACAGGGTGAAAAACTGTTTTTT. Amino acid sequence: CASSSQTWGQGEKLFF.

This rearrangement joins TRBV2 to TRBJ2-3, with 9 bases that match TRBD1. From germline, CDR1 is SNHLY and CDR2 FYNNEI. The ends lost 6 bases at V and 14 bases at J; junction bases unmatched: 9. The CDR3 runs 12 residues. CDR3 nucleotides: TGTGCCAGCAGGCCCGACAGGGGGGAAGGGTATTTT. Amino acids: CASRPDRGEGYF.

The V call is TRBV7-2, the J call TRBJ2-3, with TRBD2 matching over 10 bases. Trimming took 2 bases from V and 0 from J; bases not matched to a gene: 5. The CDR3 loop spans 17 amino acids. CDR1 is SGHTA and CDR2 is FQGNSA in the germline V gene. Here the CDR3 reads CASSLRLAGPSTDTQYF. The DNA for the CDR3 is TGTGCCAGCAGCTTAAGACTAGCGGGCCCTAGCACAGATACGCAGTATTTT. The variable domain in full, completed from reference TRBV7-2 and TRBJ2-3, reads GAGVSQSPSNKVTEKGKDVELRCDPISGHTALYWYRQSLGQGLEFLIYFQGNSAPDKSGLPSDRFSAERTGGSVSTLTIQRTQQEDSAVYLCASSLRLAGPSTDTQYFGPGTRLTVL.

V usage is TRBV6-1 and J usage is TRBJ2-5; TRBD2 aligns across 15 bases. The CDR3 is 18 amino acids. V gave up 4 bases and J gave up 0 bases; unmatched junction bases: 6. Germline-derived CDR1 and CDR2 are MNHNS and SASEGT. CDR3 in amino acids: CASSGTSGREGDQETQYF. The CDR3 coding sequence is TGTGCCAGCAGTGGGACTAGCGGGAGGGAGGGGGACCAAGAGACCCAGTACTTC.

The rearrangement uses TRBV18 and TRBJ2-1; 11 bases line up with TRBD1. CDR1 is KGHSH and CDR2 is LQKENI in the germline V gene. J gave up 2 bases and V 3 bases, and 0 bases lay outside the gene matches. The CDR3 is 15 residues long. DNA of the CDR3: TGTGCCAGCTCACCGGGACAGGGGGCCTACAATGAGCAGTTCTTC. Its translation is CASSPGQGAYNEQFF.

The gene calls are TRBV29-1 and TRBJ2-7; 12 nucleotides line up with TRBD1. The CDR3 extends over 14 amino acids. In germline, CDR1 is SQVTM, CDR2 ANQGSEA. J gave up 5 bases and V 7 bases, and 9 bases lay outside the gene matches. This CDR3 reads CSAITGTGGHEQYF. The DNA for the CDR3 is TGCAGCGCTATCACCGGGACAGGGGGCCACGAGCAGTACTTC.

CDR3 sequence (DNA): TGCAGTGCCATCACTCGGAACATTCAGTACTTC. Encoded protein: CSAITRNIQYF. This chain connects TRBV20-1 to TRBJ2-4; D is undetermined. The germline gives CDR1 DFQATT, CDR2 SNEGSKA (reference sequence). With 6 bases removed from V and 7 bases from J, the gap between germline ends came to 10 bases. The CDR3 length is 11 residues.

J is TRBJ2-6 and V is TRBV18; D is perhaps TRBD1 (6 bases). CDR3 length: 16 residues. Looked up from germline, CDR1 is KGHSH and CDR2 is LQKENI. Trimming stripped 6 bases from V and 0 bases from J, with 12 bases between. The CDR3 nucleotides are TGTGCCAGCTCGGCACAGGGAGCCTCTGGGGCCAACGTCCTGACTTTC. Protein product: CASSAQGASGANVLTF.

This clone was recorded once. This rearrangement joins TRBV6-5 to TRBJ2-7, with a weak D call TRBD1 (5 bases). CDR3 size: 12 residues. V was clipped by 4 bases and J by 3 bases, with 7 bases between them. Germline V gene data show CDR1 as MNHEY and CDR2 as SVGAGI. This CDR3 reads CASSSDSYEQYF. The CDR3 bases are TGTGCCAGCAGTTCCGACAGCTACGAGCAGTACTTC.

The V and J genes are TRBV5-1 and TRBJ2-1, with 8 positions matching TRBD2. Trimming at V came to 4 bases and at J to 0 bases, leaving 6 bases not matched to a gene. Germline V CDR1 and CDR2: SGHRS, YFSETQ. The CDR3 length is 16 residues. CDR3 nucleotides: TGCGCCAGCAGCCCCGTTACTAGCGGCTCCTACAATGAGCAGTTCTTC. Protein sequence: CASSPVTSGSYNEQFF.

This clone was seen just once. The J gene is TRBJ2-3, the V gene TRBV19; the match to TRBD1 covers 9 bases. CDR3 length equals 16 residues. Trimming at V came to 9 bases and at J to 4 bases, leaving 14 bases not matched to a gene. The germline V gene encodes CDR1 LNHDA and CDR2 SQIVND (reference sequence). CDR3 sequence reads: CASNTLGQGGPDTQYF. As DNA, the CDR3 is TGTGCCAGCAATACCTTGGGACAGGGAGGACCAGATACGCAGTATTTT.

In its sample, this clone was seen a few times. The chain couples TRBV28 to TRBJ2-3; 7 nucleotides agree with TRBD1. The CDR3 runs 14 residues. Germline V gives CDR1 MDHEN, CDR2 SYDVKM. The J segment lost 2 bases and the V segment lost 6 bases, leaving 5 bases of the junction unmatched. This chain's CDR3 is CASRTGTDTDTQYF. The CDR3 bases are TGTGCCAGCAGAACCGGGACAGACACAGATACGCAGTATTTT. Full variable domain (rest looked up from reference TRBV28 and TRBJ2-3): DVKVTQSSRYLVKRTGEKVFLECVQDMDHENMFWYRQDPGLGLRLIYFSYDVKMKEKGDIPEGYSVSREKKERFSLILESASTNQTSMYLCASRTGTDTDTQYFGPGTRLTVL.

This clone was counted a single time. The chain is built from TRBV7-3 and TRBJ2-1, with TRBD2 matching over 14 bases. The V gene's germline CDR1 is SGHTA and CDR2 FQGTGA. The J segment lost 8 bases and the V segment lost 5 bases, leaving 5 bases of the junction unmatched. This CDR3 contains 15 residues. The CDR3 reads CASSVRLAGGDEQFF. The CDR3 coding sequence is TGTGCCAGCAGCGTACGACTAGCGGGGGGGGATGAGCAGTTCTTC. The entire variable domain, with the rest obtained from reference TRBV7-3 and TRBJ2-1, is as follows: GAGVSQTPSNKVTEKGKYVELRCDPISGHTALYWYRQSLGQGPEFLIYFQGTGAADDSGLPNDRFFAVRPEGSVSTLKIQRTERGDSAVYLCASSVRLAGGDEQFFGPGTRLTVL.

V usage is TRBV30 and J usage is TRBJ2-1, with TRBD1 identical over 8 bases. CDR1 and CDR2 from the germline V gene are GTSNPN and SVGIG (reference sequence). This CDR3 contains 15 residues. The V gene end was trimmed by 3 bases and the J gene end by 6 bases; junction bases not matched to a gene: 10. CDR3 coding DNA: TGTGCCTGGAGACCTAGGGGACAGGTGATCAATGAGCAGTTCTTC. As protein: CAWRPRGQVINEQFF.

In DNA form, the CDR3 reads TGTGCCAGCAGTTTAGGGGTGAACAGAGTCTCTGGAAACACCATATATTTT. Protein product: CASSLGVNRVSGNTIYF. The V gene is TRBV2, the J gene TRBJ1-3; TRBD1 is a possible D gene (5 bases). Germline V lookup: CDR1 SNHLY, CDR2 FYNNEI. Trimming left V 5 bases short and J 0 bases short, with 17 bases between. The CDR3 sequence is 17 residues long.

The chain recombines TRBV5-1 with TRBJ2-7, with TRBD1 identical over 12 bases. The CDR3 spans 18 residues. Germline CDR1 is SGHRS and CDR2 is YFSETQ. Trimming at V came to 0 bases and at J to 0 bases, leaving 7 bases not matched to a gene. This chain's CDR3 is CASSLGGTGGYHSYEQYF. For the CDR3, the DNA is TGCGCCAGCAGCTTGGGAGGGACAGGGGGCTATCACTCCTACGAGCAGTACTTC.

V usage is TRBV2 and J usage is TRBJ1-5; 10 nucleotides agree with TRBD1. The CDR3 length is 14 residues. Unmatched junction bases numbered 4, after V lost 8 bases and J lost 3 bases. CDR1 is SNHLY, CDR2 FYNNEI, per germline. CDR3 DNA sequence: TGTGCCAGCGGGGACAGGGGATTCAATCAGCCCCAGCATTTT. It is translated as CASGDRGFNQPQHF.

The J gene is TRBJ1-3, the V gene TRBV5-1; 7 bases match TRBD1. Germline V gene data show CDR1 as SGHRS and CDR2 as YFSETQ. There are 17 residues in the CDR3. With V trimmed by 4 bases and J by 2 bases, 12 bases remained unmatched. The CDR3: CASSLYYYDRAGNTIYF. The CDR3 DNA reads TGCGCCAGCAGCCTCTATTACTACGACAGGGCTGGAAACACCATATATTTT.